The 21 T cell receptor beta chains below come from one sample, sequenced in a study of OX40 agonist ivuxolimab in advanced cancers. TCRdb's table, derived via immunoSEQ multiplex PCR, lists solely in-frame clones and lacks some. The sample yields 70,000 to 80,000 clones, 80% to 95% seen once. The specimen comprised CD4+ or CD8+ T cells sorted from blood, sampled in a trial of the OX40 agonist ivuxolimab. The receptor set was obtained from an adult with an advanced solid tumor such as melanoma, head and neck, liver or kidney cancer.

The V gene is TRBV5-4, the J gene TRBJ2-3; D not resolved. V shed 1 base and J shed 6 bases, with 18 bases lying between them. Germline CDR1 and CDR2: SGHNT and YYREEE (reference sequence). The length of the CDR3 is 16 residues. The CDR3 bases are TGTGCCAGCAGCTTGAGCCCTAGTGGGTTAGGGGATACGCAGTATTTT. Translated, it gives CASSLSPSGLGDTQYF. Using reference TRBV5-4 and TRBJ2-3 for the parts outside the CDR3, the full variable domain is ETGVTQSPTHLIKTRGQQVTLRCSSQSGHNTVSWYQQALGQGPQFIFQYYREEENGRGNFPPRFSGLQFPNYSSELNVNALELDDSALYLCASSLSPSGLGDTQYFGPGTRLTVL.

This clone was found once. The J gene is TRBJ2-7, the V gene TRBV27; D might be TRBD2 (5 bases). Deletions cut 4 bases from V and 4 bases from J, with 17 bases between. This CDR3 contains 15 residues. Germline values: CDR1 MNHEY, CDR2 SMNVEV (reference sequence). The CDR3 here is CASSWPPASLYEQYF. The DNA for the CDR3 is TGTGCCAGCAGTTGGCCCCCGGCTAGCCTGTACGAGCAGTACTTC.

The chain is built from TRBV7-9 and TRBJ2-7; 7 bases line up with TRBD1. From germline, CDR1 is SEHNR and CDR2 FQNEAQ (reference sequence). Trimming took 3 bases from V and 0 from J; bases not matched to a gene: 5. CDR3 length: 15 amino acids. CDR3 sequence (DNA): TGTGCCAGCAGCTTGGGGCAGGGGGTCTCCTACGAGCAGTACTTC. Its translation is CASSLGQGVSYEQYF.

The chain combines TRBV11-2 with TRBJ2-6; maybe TRBD1 (5 bases). The CDR3 extends over 17 amino acids. In germline, CDR1 is SGHAT, CDR2 FQNNGV. Trimming took 5 bases from V and 0 from J, leaving 14 bases between them. The CDR3 DNA reads TGTGCCAGCAGCCTGACTGGGGCGAGCTCTGGGGCCAACGTCCTGACTTTC. Residues: CASSLTGASSGANVLTF. Based on the CDR3 plus reference TRBV11-2 and TRBJ2-6, the full variable domain is EAGVAQSPRYKIIEKRQSVAFWCNPISGHATLYWYQQILGQGPKLLIQFQNNGVVDDSQLPKDRFSAERLKGVDSTLKIQPAKLEDSAVYLCASSLTGASSGANVLTFGAGSRLTVL.

The chain combines TRBV5-6 with TRBJ2-1; the match to TRBD2 covers 11 bases. The CDR3 covers 16 residues. CDR1 SGHDT and CDR2 YYEEEE come from the germline V gene. The junction had 3 bases not matched to a gene; V was cut back by 0 bases and J by 4 bases. This chain's CDR3 is CASSLGGLAEYNEQFF. In DNA, the CDR3 is TGTGCCAGCAGCTTGGGGGGACTAGCGGAGTACAATGAGCAGTTCTTC.

This chain joins TRBV28 and TRBJ2-5, with 7 bases aligning to TRBD1. Per the germline V gene, CDR1 is MDHEN and CDR2 is SYDVKM. This CDR3 has 14 amino acids. V shed 6 bases and J 5 bases; nucleotides not matched to a gene: 9. The CDR3 nucleotides read TGTGCCAGCAGATTGACAGGGAGTGGGGAGACCCAGTACTTC. Translation: CASRLTGSGETQYF.

V is TRBV13 and J is TRBJ2-5, with TRBD2 matching over 11 bases. The end of the DNA aligns better with TRBJ2-7, so the J call may be wrong. This CDR3 has 16 amino acids. CDR1 PRHDT and CDR2 FYEKMQ come from the germline V gene (reference sequence). The CDR3 DNA sequence: TGTGCCAGCAGCTTAGGACTAGCGGGAGTAACCTACGAGCAGTACTTC. Translated: CASSLGLAGVTYEQYF.

This sequence joins TRBV5-6 and TRBJ2-3; the match to TRBD1 covers 7 bases. The CDR3 totals 15 residues. V gave up 2 bases and J gave up 7 bases; unmatched junction bases: 10. The germline CDR1 and CDR2 sequences are SGHDT and YYEEEE. CDR3 sequence: CASSFRGRLIHTQYF. The CDR3 bases are TGTGCCAGCAGCTTCAGGGGGAGACTTATACATACGCAGTATTTT.

The CDR3 protein is CASSLLRRSSYNEQFF. The CDR3 coding sequence is TGTGCCAGCAGCTTGCTACGGAGGAGCTCCTACAATGAGCAGTTCTTC. The chain is built from TRBV5-8 and TRBJ2-1; D might be TRBD2 (5 bases). CDR1 SGHTS and CDR2 YDEGEE come from the germline V gene. The germline V and J ends were trimmed by 1 base and 0 bases, with 11 bases remaining between them. There are 16 residues in the CDR3.

The chain carries TRBV18 and TRBJ2-3; 9 bases map to TRBD2. V lost 3 bases and J lost 3; bases outside the gene matches: 4. This CDR3 comprises 15 residues. Per germline, CDR1 KGHSH and CDR2 LQKENI. CDR3 DNA sequence: TGTGCCAGCTCACCCGGACTAGCGCCGACAGATACGCAGTATTTT. Translation gives CASSPGLAPTDTQYF.

The V gene is TRBV6-5, the J gene TRBJ1-5; a weak D match, TRBD1 (6 bases). The CDR3 extends over 15 amino acids. Trimming removed 0 bases from V and 5 bases from J, with 11 bases in between. Germline lookup yields CDR1 MNHEY and CDR2 SVGAGI. The CDR3: CASSYSMEGDQPQHF. The DNA for the CDR3 is TGTGCCAGCAGTTACTCGATGGAGGGGGATCAGCCCCAGCATTTT.

The J gene is TRBJ2-1, the V gene TRBV10-1; 12 bases fit TRBD2. V lost 10 bases, J lost 5 bases, and 12 bases stayed unmatched. The CDR3 is 16 amino acids. Germline V gene data show CDR1 as WNHNN and CDR2 as SYGVQD (reference sequence). CDR3 DNA sequence: TGCGCCACCTTTACGAGGACTAGCGGGATCCACAATGAGCAGTTCTTC. Translating it yields CATFTRTSGIHNEQFF.

The chain carries TRBV5-4 and TRBJ2-1; D perhaps matches TRBD2 (5 bases). Trimming stripped 0 bases from V and 5 bases from J, with 9 bases between. The CDR3 sequence is 14 residues long. The germline CDR1 and CDR2 sequences are SGHNT and YYREEE (reference sequence). The DNA for the CDR3 is TGTGCCAGCAGCTTGGATCGGGGAAACAATGAGCAGTTCTTC. Translated: CASSLDRGNNEQFF.

The V and J genes are TRBV18 and TRBJ2-5; D perhaps matches TRBD1 (6 bases). Germline lookup yields CDR1 KGHSH and CDR2 LQKENI. This CDR3 is built from 15 residues. V lost 3 bases to trimming and J lost 4 bases, with 15 bases between them. CDR3 protein: CASSPRGEQGETQYF. The CDR3 nucleotides are TGTGCCAGCTCACCCCGCGGAGAACAGGGAGAGACCCAGTACTTC. The whole variable domain, filled in from reference TRBV18 and TRBJ2-5, reads NAGVMQNPRHLVRRRGQEARLRCSPMKGHSHVYWYRQLPEEGLKFMVYLQKENIIDESGMPKERFSAEFPKEGPSILRIQQVVRGDSAAYFCASSPRGEQGETQYFGPGTRLLVL.

The J gene is TRBJ2-7, the V gene TRBV27; a weak D match, TRBD1 (5 bases). V was trimmed by 6 bases and J by 1 base, leaving 25 bases between them. Germline V gene sequence: CDR1 MNHEY, CDR2 SMNVEV (reference sequence). CDR3 length: 18 residues. The CDR3, as DNA: TGTGCCAGCAGCCGCAGTTTAACATCCCGGACAAAATCCTACGAGCAGTACTTC. Translation gives CASSRSLTSRTKSYEQYF.

There are a few counts of this clone. The V gene is TRBV25-1, the J gene TRBJ2-2; TRBD1 matches 10 bases. Germline trimming cut 3 bases from V and 5 bases from J; bases unmatched to any gene: 3. CDR3 length: 15 residues. The V gene's germline CDR1 is MGHDK and CDR2 SYGVNS. CDR3 nucleotide sequence: TGTGCCAGCAGTGAGGACAGGGGGAGAACCGGGGAGCTGTTTTTT. It codes for CASSEDRGRTGELFF.

The chain couples TRBV6-1 to TRBJ1-2; TRBD1 aligns across 10 bases. The germline V gene encodes CDR1 MNHNS and CDR2 SASEGT. V dropped 7 bases and J dropped 4; count of bases not matched to a gene: 6. The CDR3 consists of 14 residues. The CDR3 sequence: CASKPGQGIYGYTF. For the CDR3, the DNA is TGTGCCAGCAAACCGGGACAGGGGATCTATGGCTACACCTTC.

This sequence joins TRBV10-1 and TRBJ2-1; no reliable D call. This CDR3 spans 12 amino acids. Trimming removed 6 bases at V and 9 bases at J, with 12 bases between. Germline values: CDR1 WNHNN, CDR2 SYGVQD (reference sequence). The CDR3 sequence is CASRTVKGEQFF. DNA for the CDR3: TGCGCCAGCAGGACGGTAAAGGGTGAGCAGTTCTTC.

V gene TRBV10-3 combines with J gene TRBJ1-5, with D possibly TRBD1 on 5 matching bases. CDR1 and CDR2 from the germline V gene are ENHRY and SYGVKD. V dropped 0 bases and J dropped 2 bases, with 8 bases sitting between them. This CDR3 region has 15 residues. The CDR3 coding sequence is TGTGCCATCAGTGAGTCAAGGGGAGGCAATCAGCCCCAGCATTTT. It specifies CAISESRGGNQPQHF.

The chain combines TRBV21-1 with TRBJ1-2; the table's D call, TRBD1, was not checked against the DNA. TRBV21-1 is listed as a pseudogene. CDR3 length: 15 amino acids. CDR3 residues: CASSKDDRRNYGYTF. The CDR3 bases are TGTGCCAGCAGCAAAGATGACAGGCGTAACTATGGCTACACCTTC.

This chain connects TRBV11-3 to TRBJ2-3; no firm D call. This CDR3 is 15 amino acids long. The V end lost 1 base, the J end lost 0 bases, and 8 bases lay between the germline ends. The germline V gene encodes CDR1 SGHNT and CDR2 YENEEA. This CDR3 is CASSLVVSSTDTQYF. CDR3 in DNA: TGTGCCAGCAGCTTAGTAGTTTCGAGCACAGATACGCAGTATTTT.